What follows is one T cell receptor (beta chain) and its context. Trimming left V 7 bases short and J 4 bases short, with 5 bases between. Germline values: CDR1 MNHEY, CDR2 SMNVEV (reference sequence). The CDR3 runs to 11 residues. Assay: immunoSEQ multiplex PCR; the TCRdb copy retains only in-frame clones and omits some. The sample holds around 140,000 clones, 70% to 85% seen once. The data were taken from a study of cytotoxic CD8 clonotypes in ibrutinib-treated CLL. The sequences come from PBMCs, collected after 12 months of ibrutinib treatment. The V call is TRBV27, the J call TRBJ2-1; D gene uncertain. The sequence derives from a human donor with chronic lymphocytic leukemia. In DNA, the CDR3 is TGTGCCAGCAAGGGTTACAATGAGCAGTTCTTC. It encodes CASKGYNEQFF.